This T cell receptor beta chain stems from a study of cytomegalovirus exposure and HLA in healthy donors. Overall study results and limits: Researchers had no immune exposure information except CMV serostatus available.

The PCR had 60 Vbeta and 13 Jbeta primers. Clones were read by immunoSEQ multiplex PCR, and TCRdb kept only the in-frame ones, dropping some. The sample carries 95,000 to 150,000 clones, about four fifths recorded once. Comment on this clone: Its specificity is not known.

The germline CDR1 and CDR2 sequences are SGHTA and FQGNSA. The CDR3 is 14 amino acids. Trimming cost V 3 bases and J 2 bases; bases outside gene matches: 2. The chain has TRBV7-2 and TRBJ2-7; 9 bases are shared with TRBD2. The source is a man in his forties in good health and CMV-seronegative. The material sequenced was PBMCs. The CDR3 DNA reads as TGTGCCAGCAGCTTGTCTAGCGGGGCCTACGAGCAGTACTTC. Translated, it gives CASSLSSGAYEQYF.